The 20 T cell receptor beta chains below come from one sample, sequenced in a study of OX40 agonist ivuxolimab in advanced cancers. Some clones are missing from TCRdb's copy, which holds only in-frame ones; the method was immunoSEQ multiplex PCR. The sample contains tens of thousands of clones, roughly 80% of which appear only once. The sequenced sample was CD4+ or CD8+ T cells sorted from blood, obtained in a trial of the OX40 agonist ivuxolimab. These receptors were obtained from an adult with an advanced solid tumor such as melanoma, head and neck, liver or kidney cancer.

This chain connects TRBV10-1 to TRBJ1-1; D unclear. The CDR3 is made up of 15 amino acids. The V end was cut by 0 bases, the J end by 4 bases, with 12 bases between. CDR1 WNHNN and CDR2 SYGVQD come from the germline V gene (reference sequence). This CDR3 reads CASSESAGVGTEAFF. The DNA of the CDR3 is TGCGCCAGCAGTGAGTCCGCAGGAGTGGGCACTGAAGCTTTCTTT.

This clone has just a few counts. The gene calls are TRBV7-5 and TRBJ2-5; TRBD1 is taken as the D call from the table, unchecked against the DNA. TRBV7-5 is a pseudogene. This CDR3 spans 16 amino acids. CDR3: CASSLAGTGGQETQYF. The CDR3 DNA sequence: TGTGCCAGCAGCTTAGCCGGGACAGGGGGACAAGAGACCCAGTACTTC.

V usage is TRBV5-1 and J usage is TRBJ2-3; 8 positions match TRBD2. The CDR3 length is 15 residues. Germline assignment: CDR1 SGHRS and CDR2 YFSETQ. Losses at the gene ends were 2 bases for V and 4 bases for J; bases not matched to a gene: 6. CDR3 in DNA: TGCGCCAGCAGCTTCAGCGGGAGCGGTGCAGATACGCAGTATTTT. It codes for CASSFSGSGADTQYF.

This rearrangement joins TRBV5-1 to TRBJ2-3; D gene unclear. V was trimmed by 2 bases and J by 6 bases, leaving 10 bases between them. The length of the CDR3 is 13 residues. The germline V gene has CDR1 SGHRS and CDR2 YFSETQ. The CDR3: CASSFNGRDTQYF. In nucleotides, the CDR3 is TGCGCCAGCAGCTTCAACGGACGGGATACGCAGTATTTT. Looking up the rest from reference TRBV5-1 and TRBJ2-3 gives the full variable domain: KAGVTQTPRYLIKTRGQQVTLSCSPISGHRSVSWYQQTPGQGLQFLFEYFSETQRNKGNFPGRFSGRQFSNSRSEMNVSTLELGDSALYLCASSFNGRDTQYFGPGTRLTVL.

Here the CDR3 DNA reads TGTGCCAGCATTCTTAACACTGAAGCTTTCTTT. It codes for CASILNTEAFF. This chain uses TRBV6-6 with TRBJ1-1; D not certain. The length of the CDR3 is 11 residues. Germline V CDR1 and CDR2: MNHNY, SVGAGI (reference sequence). Trimming removed 7 bases at V and 2 bases at J, with 5 bases between.

The V gene is TRBV27, the J gene TRBJ2-7, with TRBD1 matching 8 bases. V shed 0 bases and J 2 bases; nucleotides not matched to a gene: 6. CDR3 length: 16 residues. Per the germline V gene, CDR1 is MNHEY and CDR2 is SMNVEV (reference sequence). The CDR3 loop reads CASSLSAGQETYEQYF. The CDR3 DNA reads TGTGCCAGCAGTTTATCTGCGGGACAGGAAACCTACGAGCAGTACTTC.

The chain couples TRBV27 to TRBJ2-2; TRBD1 matches 8 bases. The CDR3 consists of 14 residues. The germline V gene encodes CDR1 MNHEY and CDR2 SMNVEV (reference sequence). J was trimmed by 6 bases and V by 3 bases; bases with no gene match: 3. CDR3 DNA sequence: TGTGCCAGCAGTTTTAGCAGGGGGCCCGGGGAGCTGTTTTTT. Its protein is CASSFSRGPGELFF.

The chain employs TRBV15 and TRBJ1-1; 8 bases fit TRBD1. This CDR3 is 15 amino acids long. In germline, CDR1 is LNHNV, CDR2 YYDKDF (reference sequence). V was clipped by 0 bases and J by 0 bases; unmatched bases: 0. The CDR3 region has the DNA TGTGCCACCAGCAGAGAGACAGGGGTGAACACTGAAGCTTTCTTT. Its translation is CATSRETGVNTEAFF.

The chain joins TRBV30 to TRBJ1-2; possibly TRBD1 for D (5 bases). Trimming removed 0 bases at V and 3 bases at J, with 8 bases between. Germline V gene data show CDR1 as GTSNPN and CDR2 as SVGIG (reference sequence). CDR3 length: 13 residues. CDR3 in amino acids: CAWSVGGDYGYTF. The CDR3 DNA reads TGTGCCTGGAGTGTCGGAGGGGACTATGGCTACACCTTC.

The V and J genes are TRBV5-8 and TRBJ2-5; a weak D match, TRBD2 (7 bases). Germline-derived CDR1 and CDR2 are SGHTS and YDEGEE. The CDR3 runs to 15 residues. The V end lost 2 bases, the J end lost 4 bases, and 15 bases lay between the germline ends. The DNA of the CDR3 is TGTGCCAGCAGCTTCGGTTCCCGGGGGGCAGAGACCCAGTACTTC. Translating gives CASSFGSRGAETQYF.

The genes are TRBV5-4 and TRBJ2-5; TRBD2 agrees at 8 bases. The V gene end was trimmed by 4 bases and the J gene end by 5 bases; junction bases not matched to a gene: 19. The CDR3 covers 18 residues. Germline V gives CDR1 SGHNT, CDR2 YYREEE (reference sequence). The CDR3 DNA is TGTGCCAGCAGCCCCTTACTGGGCGGGGGGCAAGGAGGGGAGACCCAGTACTTC. Translated: CASSPLLGGGQGGETQYF.

The chain combines TRBV28 with TRBJ2-5, with D maybe TRBD1 (5 bases). The CDR3 loop spans 13 amino acids. Trimming shortened V by 6 bases and J by 4 bases, and 12 bases separated the two germline ends. From germline, CDR1 is MDHEN and CDR2 SYDVKM. In DNA, the CDR3 is TGTGCCAGCAGGGGAACAGGTTTAGAGACCCAGTACTTC. Its protein is CASRGTGLETQYF.

The chain recombines TRBV6-5 with TRBJ1-1; D uncertain. The CDR3 consists of 13 residues. Germline CDR1 reads MNHEY; CDR2 reads SVGAGI. Trimming removed 7 bases at V and 4 bases at J, with 13 bases between. This CDR3 reads CASTKPGSTEAFF. CDR3 bases: TGTGCCAGCACTAAACCCGGGTCCACTGAAGCTTTCTTT.

The V gene is TRBV6-1, the J gene TRBJ1-4, with TRBD1 matching over 8 bases. Germline CDR1 MNHNS, CDR2 SASEGT. This CDR3 has 13 residues. The J segment lost 7 bases and the V segment lost 4 bases, leaving 2 bases of the junction unmatched. CDR3 DNA: TGTGCCAGCAGTGGACAGGGGATTGAAAAACTGTTTTTT. It is translated as CASSGQGIEKLFF.

The genes are TRBV6-5 and TRBJ1-2; D not certain. Trimming took 8 bases from V and 0 from J, leaving 16 bases between them. Germline assignment: CDR1 MNHEY and CDR2 SVGAGI. This CDR3 comprises 15 residues. The CDR3 DNA is TGTGCCAGCGCACCCTTGGGGAAAACTAACTATGGCTACACCTTC. As protein: CASAPLGKTNYGYTF.

V gene TRBV5-1 combines with J gene TRBJ1-6; 8 nucleotides agree with TRBD1. CDR1 and CDR2 (germline): SGHRS, YFSETQ. The CDR3 contains 15 residues. V lost 0 bases, J lost 5 bases, and 1 base stayed unmatched. The CDR3 DNA reads as TGCGCCAGCAGCTTGGGGACAGGGAATAATTCACCCCTCCACTTT. Residues: CASSLGTGNNSPLHF.

The chain has TRBV7-2 and TRBJ1-2, with D possibly TRBD1 on 5 matching bases. Germline V gives CDR1 SGHTA, CDR2 FQGNSA. There are 12 residues in the CDR3. V was shortened by 3 bases and J by 7 bases, with 9 bases between the two germline ends. The CDR3 spells CASSFTGGGYTF. CDR3 nucleotide sequence: TGTGCCAGCAGCTTTACGGGGGGTGGCTACACCTTC.

This chain uses TRBV10-3 with TRBJ2-5, with no clear D. Trimming left V 2 bases short and J 4 bases short, with 2 bases between. The V gene's germline CDR1 is ENHRY and CDR2 SYGVKD. CDR3 length equals 11 residues. Here the CDR3 DNA reads TGTGCCATCAGTGAGGCAGAGACCCAGTACTTC. This encodes CAISEAETQYF.

The V call is TRBV2, the J call TRBJ2-3, with 10 bases fitting TRBD2. This CDR3 comprises 16 residues. The V segment lost 2 bases and the J segment 1 base; nucleotides outside the gene matches: 3. Germline V gene sequence: CDR1 SNHLY, CDR2 FYNNEI. CDR3 amino acids: CASSERLAGGTDTQYF. CDR3 bases: TGTGCCAGCAGTGAACGCCTAGCGGGGGGCACAGATACGCAGTATTTT.

The chain uses TRBV6-1 and TRBJ1-6; weak D call: TRBD1 (5 bases). Trimming pared 4 bases from V and 7 bases from J, leaving 14 bases between. Germline values: CDR1 MNHNS, CDR2 SASEGT. The CDR3 is 15 amino acids. The CDR3 DNA reads as TGTGCCAGCAGTGTCTCCGGGACCGAGAATTCACCCCTCCACTTT. Amino acid sequence: CASSVSGTENSPLHF.